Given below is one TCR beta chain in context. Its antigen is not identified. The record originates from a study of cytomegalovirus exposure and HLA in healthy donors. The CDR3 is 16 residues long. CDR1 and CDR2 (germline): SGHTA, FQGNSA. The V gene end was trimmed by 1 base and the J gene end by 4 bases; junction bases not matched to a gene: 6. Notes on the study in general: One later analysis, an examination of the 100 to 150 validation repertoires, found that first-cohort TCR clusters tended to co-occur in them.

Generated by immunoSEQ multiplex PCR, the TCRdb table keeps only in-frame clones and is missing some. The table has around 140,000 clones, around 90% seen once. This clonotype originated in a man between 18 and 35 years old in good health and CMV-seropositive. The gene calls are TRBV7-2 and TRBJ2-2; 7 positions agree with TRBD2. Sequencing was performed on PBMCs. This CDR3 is CASSLEGGISTGELFF. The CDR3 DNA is TGTGCCAGCAGCTTAGAGGGAGGGATCAGCACCGGGGAGCTGTTTTTT. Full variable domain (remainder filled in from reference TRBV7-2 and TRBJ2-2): GAGVSQSPSNKVTEKGKDVELRCDPISGHTALYWYRQSLGQGLEFLIYFQGNSAPDKSGLPSDRFSAERTGGSVSTLTIQRTQQEDSAVYLCASSLEGGISTGELFFGEGSRLTVL.